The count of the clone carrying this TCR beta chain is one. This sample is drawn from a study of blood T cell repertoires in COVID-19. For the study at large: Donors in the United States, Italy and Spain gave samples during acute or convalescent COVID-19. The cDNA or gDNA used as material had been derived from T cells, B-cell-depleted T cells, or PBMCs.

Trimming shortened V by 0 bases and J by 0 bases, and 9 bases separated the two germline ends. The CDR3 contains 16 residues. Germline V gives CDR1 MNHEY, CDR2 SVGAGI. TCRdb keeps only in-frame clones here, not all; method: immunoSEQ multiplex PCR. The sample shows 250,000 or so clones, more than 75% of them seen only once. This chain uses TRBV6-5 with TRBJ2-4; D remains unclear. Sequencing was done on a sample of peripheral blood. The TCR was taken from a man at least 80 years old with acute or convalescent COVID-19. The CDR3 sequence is CASSYSYMQAKNIQYF. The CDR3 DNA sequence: TGTGCCAGCAGTTACTCGTACATGCAAGCCAAAAACATTCAGTACTTC.